The rows below give T cell receptor beta chains drawn from one sample of a study of T cell clonotyping in hematopoietic cell transplantation. The protocol was immunoSEQ multiplex PCR, while the TCRdb copy is restricted to in-frame clones and leaves out a portion. The sample lists around 6,300 clones; about nine tenths were seen once. Sequenced material: peripheral blood mononuclear cells, taken 180 days after allogeneic stem cell transplant. These receptors were collected from a female patient aged 50-65 years who had an allogeneic stem cell transplant from an unrelated donor, so the T cells may come from the graft donor. Some clones in this sample may be carry-over from other donors' samples. Each CDR3 is given without its conserved first and last residue. A D gene is named only where the DNA matches it firmly.

D gene,V gene,CDR3 protein
-,TRBV2,ASRRTSGANVLT
-,TRBV7-6,ASSFSETQY
-,TRBV30,AWSWLGPGEQY
-,TRBV10-3,AISEGRGGYEQY
-,TRBV19,ASNQGSSYNEQF
-,TRBV23-1,ASSQSRASQETQY
-,TRBV9,ASSVAPGNTIY
TRBD2,TRBV7-9,ASSLGAGGYEQY
-,TRBV20-1,SATEESSYT
TRBD2,TRBV2,ASSDPAGETLAKNIQY
TRBD1,TRBV19,ASALDRVGGEQY
-,TRBV7-9,ASSLGGRGTQETQY
-,TRBV25-1,ASPPATANQPQH
-,TRBV6-5,ASSRPGLTYEQY
-,TRBV20-1,SARNTEAF
-,TRBV19,ASSISGTSTDTQY
-,TRBV5-1,ASSLTGSSGNTIY